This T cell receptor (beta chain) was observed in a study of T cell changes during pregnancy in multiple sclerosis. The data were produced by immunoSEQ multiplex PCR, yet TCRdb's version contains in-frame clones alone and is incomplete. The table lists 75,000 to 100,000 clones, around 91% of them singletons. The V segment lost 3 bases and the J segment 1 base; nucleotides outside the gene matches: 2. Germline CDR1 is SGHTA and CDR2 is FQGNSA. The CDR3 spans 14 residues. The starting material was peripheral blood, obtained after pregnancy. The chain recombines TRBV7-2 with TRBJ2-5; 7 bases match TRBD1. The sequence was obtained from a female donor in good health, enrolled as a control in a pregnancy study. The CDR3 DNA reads TGTGCCAGCAGCTTCGGGACAGCCCAAGAGACCCAGTACTTC. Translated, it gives CASSFGTAQETQYF.